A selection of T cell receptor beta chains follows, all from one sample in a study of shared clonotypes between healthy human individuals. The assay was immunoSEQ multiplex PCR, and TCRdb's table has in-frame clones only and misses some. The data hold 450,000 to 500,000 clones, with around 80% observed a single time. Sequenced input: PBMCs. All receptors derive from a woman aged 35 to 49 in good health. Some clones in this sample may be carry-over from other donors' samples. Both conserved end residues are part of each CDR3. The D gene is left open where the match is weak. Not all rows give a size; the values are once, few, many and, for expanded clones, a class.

TGTGCCAGTAGCCACAGGGAGATGGGTCAGCCCCAGCATTTT,CASSHREMGQPQHF,TRBJ1-5,.,TRBV19,.
TGTGCCAGCATCGGAGACAGGGGTGCAATGAACACCGGGGAGCTGTTTTTT,CASIGDRGAMNTGELFF,TRBJ2-2,.,TRBV7-9,TRBD1
TGTGCCAGCAGCAGCTTCAGGGGGCAAACTGAAGCTTTCTTT,CASSSFRGQTEAFF,TRBJ1-1,.,TRBV7-6,TRBD1
TGTGCCAGCAGCCAAGTAGGCTCCTACGAGCAGTACTTC,CASSQVGSYEQYF,TRBJ2-7,.,TRBV4-2,.
TGTGCCAGCAGTTTATTCGGGCAGGGTTTCTTC,CASSLFGQGFF,TRBJ2-1,.,TRBV28,.
TGTGCCAGCAGCTTAGGGGGTGACAGGGGCGAGCAGTACTTC,CASSLGGDRGEQYF,TRBJ2-7,.,TRBV7-9,TRBD1
TGCGCCAGCAGCTGGCCGGGACAGGGGGGCTACGAGCAGTACTTC,CASSWPGQGGYEQYF,TRBJ2-7,few,TRBV5-1,TRBD1
TGTGCCAGCAGCTTCCAGGGGGCGCCGGGGGATACGCAGTATTTT,CASSFQGAPGDTQYF,TRBJ2-3,.,TRBV5-4,TRBD1
TGTGCCAGCAGCGACGGACAGGGAGTCCCAAATACCTATGGCTACACCTTC,CASSDGQGVPNTYGYTF,TRBJ1-2,.,TRBV13,TRBD1
TGTGCCAGCAGTGGTATAGCGGGAACCTACAATGAGCAGTTCTTC,CASSGIAGTYNEQFF,TRBJ2-1,once,TRBV27,TRBD2
TGTGCCAGCAGCTTGCGACGCACGTCCGCATTTAGAACCTACGAGCAGTACTTC,CASSLRRTSAFRTYEQYF,TRBJ2-7,.,TRBV11-1,.
TGTGCCAGCAGCTTGTCTAGTGGCCCCTACAATGAGCAGTTCTTC,CASSLSSGPYNEQFF,TRBJ2-1,.,TRBV11-2,.
TGTGCCAGCAGCTTAAGGGGGGCAGATACGCAGTATTTT,CASSLRGADTQYF,TRBJ2-3,few,TRBV7-9,.
TGTGCCAGCAGTTTAGCGGGAGTAGACCACGAGCAGTACTTC,CASSLAGVDHEQYF,TRBJ2-7,.,TRBV6-5,TRBD2
TGTGCCAGCAGTGAACCCGGGAACACTGAAGCTTTCTTT,CASSEPGNTEAFF,TRBJ1-1,few,TRBV25-1,.
TGTGCCAGCAGTCCAAAACCTACCGGGACTAGCGGGGTACTACGTTCTGAGCAGTACTTC,CASSPKPTGTSGVLRSEQYF,TRBJ2-7,.,TRBV2,TRBD2
TGCGCCAGCAGCCAAGAGGGAGGGGTGACTGAAGCTTTCTTT,CASSQEGGVTEAFF,TRBJ1-1,.,TRBV4-3,.
TGTGCCAGTAGTAAACTCGTAGGGGGCGAAGAGACCCAGTACTTC,CASSKLVGGEETQYF,TRBJ2-5,once,TRBV19,TRBD1
TGTGCCAGCAGCCGAGAAACTAGCACAGATACGCAGTATTTT,CASSRETSTDTQYF,TRBJ2-3,.,TRBV7-8,.
TGTGCCTGGAGTTTTCCTCTCAGCGGGAGTAGAGGCGAGACCCAGTACTTC,CAWSFPLSGSRGETQYF,TRBJ2-5,.,TRBV30,TRBD2
TGTGCCAGCAGCTCCACCCCACTAGCGGGAACCGAGCAGTACTTC,CASSSTPLAGTEQYF,TRBJ2-7,.,TRBV7-2,TRBD2
TGCGCCAGCAGCCAAGGGGTTTCTGGCGGGAGGTCCCCCTACGAGCAGTACTTC,CASSQGVSGGRSPYEQYF,TRBJ2-7,.,TRBV4-1,TRBD2
TGTGCCAGCAGTTTATCGGGGGGTAGCTGGGAGACCCAGTACTTC,CASSLSGGSWETQYF,TRBJ2-5,.,TRBV27,.
TGTGCCAGCAGTGGGCAGGGGGGCTACAATGAGCAGTTCTTC,CASSGQGGYNEQFF,TRBJ2-1,.,TRBV2,.
TGTGCCAGCAGCGTAGGAGGGGGTTATCCCTACAATGAGCAGTTCTTC,CASSVGGGYPYNEQFF,TRBJ2-1,.,TRBV9,.
TGTGCCACCAGCAGAGATAGGGCTAGCGGGAGGCTGGGGACCCAGTACTTC,CATSRDRASGRLGTQYF,TRBJ2-5,.,TRBV15,TRBD2
TGTGCCAGCAGCTTAAAGAGGCCCCAGGGGTTCACCGGGGAGCTGTTTTTT,CASSLKRPQGFTGELFF,TRBJ2-2,.,TRBV7-3,.
TGTGCCAGCAGTAAAATCCTACAGGGGGCGAGGCACGAGCAGTACTTC,CASSKILQGARHEQYF,TRBJ2-7,once,TRBV27,TRBD1
TGTGCCAGCAGCCTACAGGCATCTTCGAACACCGGTGAGCTGTTTTTT,CASSLQASSNTGELFF,TRBJ2-2,.,TRBV5-6,.
TGTGCCAGCAGCCCCAGGAGGACTAGCCACGGGAATGAGCAGTTCTTC,CASSPRRTSHGNEQFF,TRBJ2-1,.,TRBV9,TRBD2
TGTGCCAGCAGTAACCGGGACAGGGCGACTAGCACAGATACGCAGTATTTT,CASSNRDRATSTDTQYF,TRBJ2-3,.,TRBV2,TRBD1
TGTGCCAGCAGCCCCGGGACAGGGAGGTACGAGCAGTACTTC,CASSPGTGRYEQYF,TRBJ2-7,.,TRBV7-6,TRBD1
TGTGCCAGCAGCTTCGGGGGGGCGCTTATCTACGAGCAGTACTTC,CASSFGGALIYEQYF,TRBJ2-7,.,TRBV5-6,TRBD2
TGCGCCAGCAGTGAGGGGACAGGCTCCTACAATGAGCAGTTCTTC,CASSEGTGSYNEQFF,TRBJ2-1,.,TRBV10-1,TRBD1
TGTGCCAGCAGTGAAAACAGGAACACCGGGGAGCTGTTTTTT,CASSENRNTGELFF,TRBJ2-2,.,TRBV2,.
TGCGCCAGCAGCCCGAGGGGGCCTAGCGAAACCTACGAGCAGTACTTC,CASSPRGPSETYEQYF,TRBJ2-7,.,TRBV4-1,.
TGTGCCAGCAGCTTAGGGGTAGCGGGAGTAGGGCGGTTGGCCTACGAGCAGTACTTC,CASSLGVAGVGRLAYEQYF,TRBJ2-7,.,TRBV11-2,TRBD2
TGTGCCTGGAGTGTAAAGGCATACACTGAAGCTTTCTTT,CAWSVKAYTEAFF,TRBJ1-1,few,TRBV30,.
TGTGCAGGTCGCCCCGAGGGGGAGTACGGGCGCTACGAGCAGTACTTC,CAGRPEGEYGRYEQYF,TRBJ2-7,.,TRBV12-2,.
TGTGCCAGCAGTGAAGCGGCAGGGGGCTCCTACAATGAGCAGTTCTTC,CASSEAAGGSYNEQFF,TRBJ2-1,.,TRBV6-1,TRBD1